This T cell receptor (beta chain) was sequenced during a study of Graves' ophthalmopathy and Graves' hyperthyroidism. The germline gives CDR1 SQVTM, CDR2 ANQGSEA. V was pared by 4 bases and J by 0 bases, with 6 bases between. The CDR3 runs 12 residues. This clonotype was seen repeatedly, ten times or more. The sequenced template was RNA, covering the TCR beta CDR3 region. First-round RT-PCR relied on HTBI primers, and a second-round multiplex PCR came next. TCRdb redid the calling of the multiplex PCR reads with MiXCR, one entry per CDR3 protein. The sample has a few hundred thousand distinct CDR3 sequences, roughly 16% seen once.

Sequencing was carried out using peripheral blood. The sequence derives from an adult man with Graves' ophthalmopathy. This rearrangement joins TRBV29-1 to TRBJ1-1; D unresolved. CDR3 protein: CSVGRMNTEAFF. The CDR3 nucleotides read TGCAGCGTTGGACGGATGAACACTGAAGCTTTCTTT.